These 8 T cell receptor beta chains came from one sample sequenced in a study of T cell repertoires in aging, cancer and after chemotherapy. TCR beta rearrangements were amplified from peripheral blood genomic DNA. Rearranged V-D-J TRB sequences were amplified with a mixed TRB-A/B primer pool. One entry per CDR3 protein results from TCRdb running MiXCR on the multiplex PCR reads. The table lists roughly 1,100 distinct CDR3 sequences, roughly a quarter of them singletons. Sequencing was performed on blood. These receptors were obtained from a human donor with a solid tumor. The donor label of this sample is uncertain.

This clonotype is deemed large. The chain recombines TRBV20-1 with TRBJ1-6; D gene ambiguous. The ends were cut back, 5 bases at V and 6 bases at J, with 11 bases in the middle. This CDR3 is built from 13 residues. CDR1 and CDR2 (germline): DFQATT, SNEGSKA (reference sequence). The CDR3 nucleotides read TGCAGTGCTCGCCCGGTAGTTAATTCACCCCTCCACTTT. Translated: CSARPVVNSPLHF.

The chain joins TRBV18 to TRBJ1-4; tentatively, D is TRBD1 (6 bases). CDR3 length equals 14 residues. Germline CDR1 KGHSH, CDR2 LQKENI. The germline V and J ends were trimmed by 4 bases and 6 bases, with 12 bases remaining between them. CDR3 bases: TGTGCCAGCTCACTTCAGGGGTATTATGAAAAACTGTTTTTT. Encoded protein: CASSLQGYYEKLFF.

The chain employs TRBV4-3 and TRBJ2-3, with D perhaps given as TRBD1 or TRBD2 (5 bases each). Germline V gene sequence: CDR1 LGHNA, CDR2 YSLEER. The V gene lost 4 bases and the J gene lost 6 bases, with 17 bases spanning the gap. This CDR3 is 15 amino acids long. The CDR3 loop reads CASSLGPLATDTQYF. In DNA, the CDR3 is TGCGCCAGCAGCCTGGGACCCCTAGCTACGGATACGCAGTATTTT.

V is TRBV7-9 and J is TRBJ2-6; D call uncertain. Trimming left V 5 bases short and J 4 bases short, with 12 bases between. Germline V gene lookup returns CDR1 SEHNR and CDR2 FQNEAQ (reference sequence). The CDR3 sequence is 15 residues long. The CDR3 bases are TGTGCCAGCAGCCAAAATTTTCCCGGGGCCAACGTCCTGACTTTC. It specifies CASSQNFPGANVLTF.

This CDR3 reads CASGLRGTSGYNEQFF. CDR3 nucleotides: TGCGCCAGCGGGCTAAGGGGGACTAGCGGTTACAATGAGCAGTTCTTC. The chain employs TRBV4-3 and TRBJ2-1; 11 bases match TRBD2. Trimming cost V 8 bases and J 4 bases; bases outside gene matches: 10. The CDR3 is 16 amino acids. Germline assignment: CDR1 LGHNA and CDR2 YSLEER.

This clonotype has more than one count but fewer than ten. The genes are TRBV20-1 and TRBJ2-1; 12 nucleotides agree with TRBD2. Germline CDR1 reads DFQATT; CDR2 reads SNEGSKA (reference sequence). V lost 6 bases to trimming and J lost 3 bases; unmatched junction nucleotides: 6. This CDR3 contains 15 residues. The CDR3 protein is CSAHTGLAGYNEQFF. The CDR3 region has the DNA TGCAGTGCCCACACGGGACTAGCGGGCTACAATGAGCAGTTCTTC.

This chain joins TRBV28 and TRBJ2-1; the match to TRBD2 covers 12 bases. This CDR3 spans 13 amino acids. The V gene end was trimmed by 8 bases and the J gene end by 9 bases; junction bases not matched to a gene: 5. Germline CDR1 and CDR2: MDHEN and SYDVKM. The DNA of the CDR3 is TGTGCCAGCGCTCGACTAGCGGGAGTTGAGCAGTTCTTC. The encoded protein is CASARLAGVEQFF.

This chain joins TRBV19 and TRBJ2-1; 10 bases line up with TRBD2. Germline assignment: CDR1 LNHDA and CDR2 SQIVND (reference sequence). Germline trimming cut 7 bases from V and 3 bases from J; bases unmatched to any gene: 9. This CDR3 has 16 amino acids. This CDR3 reads CASNQGASGSYNEQFF. The CDR3 nucleotides are TGTGCCAGTAATCAAGGGGCTAGCGGGAGCTACAATGAGCAGTTCTTC.